The 14 T cell receptor beta chains below come from one sample, sequenced in a study of T cell responses to AZD1222 COVID-19 vaccine. Only in-frame clones appear in the TCRdb table, and some are missing; sequencing was by immunoSEQ multiplex PCR. The sample carries 100,000 to 150,000 clones, around 87% recorded once. The input for sequencing was peripheral blood, taken on day 0 of AZD1222 vaccination. Receptors were obtained from an adult in good health.

This chain uses TRBV15 with TRBJ2-1, with 7 bases lining up with TRBD1. The germline V gene encodes CDR1 LNHNV and CDR2 YYDKDF (reference sequence). The length of the CDR3 is 15 residues. The J segment lost 6 bases and the V segment lost 6 bases, leaving 11 bases of the junction unmatched. CDR3 region: CATSRTGARGNEQFF. CDR3 coding DNA: TGTGCCACCAGTCGAACAGGGGCTCGCGGCAATGAGCAGTTCTTC. Full variable domain (remainder filled in from reference TRBV15 and TRBJ2-1): DAMVIQNPRYQVTQFGKPVTLSCSQTLNHNVMYWYQQKSSQAPKLLFHYYDKDFNNEADTPDNFQSRRPNTSFCFLDIRSPGLGDTAMYLCATSRTGARGNEQFFGPGTRLTVL.

This sequence joins TRBV9 and TRBJ1-1; 7 bases agree with TRBD1. Germline V lookup: CDR1 SGDLS, CDR2 YYNGEE. V lost 3 bases to trimming and J lost 5 bases; unmatched junction nucleotides: 4. The CDR3 runs 13 residues. CDR3 DNA sequence: TGTGCCAGCAGCGAGGGACAGCAAACTGAAGCTTTCTTT. It yields the protein CASSEGQQTEAFF.

The chain combines TRBV10-2 with TRBJ1-1, with TRBD1 matching 8 bases. Germline V CDR1 and CDR2: WSHSY, SAAADI. The junction had 6 bases not matched to a gene; V was cut back by 1 base and J by 5 bases. The CDR3 is made up of 15 amino acids. CDR3 sequence (DNA): TGCGCCAGCAGTGAGTGGAGACAGGGGAATACTGAAGCTTTCTTT. Translated, it gives CASSEWRQGNTEAFF.

The rearrangement uses TRBV6-5 and TRBJ2-7, with TRBD1 matching 8 bases. Germline CDR1 MNHEY, CDR2 SVGAGI. This CDR3 comprises 15 residues. Trimming cost V 0 bases and J 4 bases; bases outside gene matches: 5. CDR3 amino acids: CASSYSGQGRYEQYF. CDR3 coding DNA: TGTGCCAGCAGTTACTCAGGACAGGGTCGTTACGAGCAGTACTTC.

This chain connects TRBV28 to TRBJ1-4, with D perhaps TRBD1 (6 bases). The CDR3 covers 13 residues. Germline values: CDR1 MDHEN, CDR2 SYDVKM. The CDR3 reads CAVGGAPNEKLFF. Here the CDR3 DNA reads TGTGCAGTTGGGGGCGCGCCTAATGAAAAACTGTTTTTT.

This sequence joins TRBV12-3 or TRBV12-4 and TRBJ1-2, with no clear D. The CDR3 runs 13 residues. Trimming left V 4 bases short and J 6 bases short, with 12 bases between. CDR3 region: CASSYGVWNGYTF. In nucleotides, the CDR3 is TGTGCCAGCAGTTATGGGGTGTGGAATGGCTACACCTTC.

The genes are TRBV6-1 and TRBJ2-3; D is uncertain. Germline loops: CDR1 MNHNS, CDR2 SASEGT. The CDR3 has 11 residues. V gave up 3 bases and J gave up 14 bases, with 12 bases separating them. DNA of the CDR3: TGTGCCAGCAGTGATTGGGTGGGAAGGTATTTT. Protein sequence: CASSDWVGRYF.

The chain carries TRBV27 and TRBJ2-1; 9 bases are shared with TRBD1. This CDR3 region has 15 residues. Germline assignment: CDR1 MNHEY and CDR2 SMNVEV (reference sequence). V shed 5 bases, J shed 2 bases, and the junction held 4 bases outside the gene matches. CDR3 loop: CASSPGQGTYNEQFF. For the CDR3, the DNA is TGTGCCAGCAGTCCCGGACAGGGGACCTACAATGAGCAGTTCTTC.

The chain recombines TRBV28 with TRBJ1-3; a weak D match, TRBD1 (5 bases). The V gene's germline CDR1 is MDHEN and CDR2 SYDVKM. Trimming pared 6 bases from V and 0 bases from J, leaving 12 bases between. The CDR3 is 15 amino acids. The CDR3 DNA sequence: TGTGCCAGCAGCCGGGGACTTTACTCTGGAAACACCATATATTTT. Translated: CASSRGLYSGNTIYF.

V gene TRBV3-1 (or the pseudogene TRBV3-2) combines with J gene TRBJ1-1, with D perhaps matching TRBD1 (6 bases). CDR1 is LGHDT, CDR2 YNNKEL, per germline (reference sequence). Trimming left V 2 bases short and J 7 bases short, with 14 bases between. The CDR3 consists of 14 residues. The CDR3 is CASSQNSRGVEAFF. CDR3 DNA: TGTGCCAGCAGCCAAAATTCCAGGGGCGTTGAAGCTTTCTTT.

This chain connects TRBV18 to TRBJ2-5; 8 bases map to TRBD2. After removal of 1 base from V and 2 bases from J, the junction contained 6 bases not matched to a gene. This CDR3 has 16 residues. CDR1 and CDR2 (germline): KGHSH, LQKENI. CDR3 bases: TGTGCCAGCTCACCACTGGCGGGGGGACTTCAAGAGACCCAGTACTTC. Its protein is CASSPLAGGLQETQYF.

V is TRBV3-1 (or the pseudogene TRBV3-2) and J is TRBJ2-2; D gene unclear. The germline V gene has CDR1 LGHDT and CDR2 YNNKEL (reference sequence). The CDR3 has 16 amino acids. V lost 2 bases and J 0 bases, leaving 10 bases between the germline ends. The CDR3 sequence is CASSQRVPTNTGELFF. Here the CDR3 DNA reads TGTGCCAGCAGCCAACGGGTCCCGACGAACACCGGGGAGCTGTTTTTT.

The chain couples TRBV25-1 to TRBJ2-1; the D call may be TRBD1 or TRBD2 (5 bases each). The CDR3 contains 14 residues. Trimming cost V 1 base and J 5 bases, with 9 bases left between them. Germline V lookup: CDR1 MGHDK, CDR2 SYGVNS. The CDR3 protein is CASSEWGTNNEQFF. DNA of the CDR3: TGTGCCAGCAGTGAATGGGGGACCAACAATGAGCAGTTCTTC.

The chain employs TRBV30 and TRBJ2-4; tentatively, D is TRBD2 (7 bases). V was pared by 0 bases and J by 6 bases, with 12 bases between. The CDR3 extends over 14 amino acids. Germline values: CDR1 GTSNPN, CDR2 SVGIG (reference sequence). CDR3 in amino acids: CAWSVGGRINIQYF. CDR3 DNA sequence: TGTGCCTGGAGTGTCGGGGGGCGGATAAACATTCAGTACTTC.